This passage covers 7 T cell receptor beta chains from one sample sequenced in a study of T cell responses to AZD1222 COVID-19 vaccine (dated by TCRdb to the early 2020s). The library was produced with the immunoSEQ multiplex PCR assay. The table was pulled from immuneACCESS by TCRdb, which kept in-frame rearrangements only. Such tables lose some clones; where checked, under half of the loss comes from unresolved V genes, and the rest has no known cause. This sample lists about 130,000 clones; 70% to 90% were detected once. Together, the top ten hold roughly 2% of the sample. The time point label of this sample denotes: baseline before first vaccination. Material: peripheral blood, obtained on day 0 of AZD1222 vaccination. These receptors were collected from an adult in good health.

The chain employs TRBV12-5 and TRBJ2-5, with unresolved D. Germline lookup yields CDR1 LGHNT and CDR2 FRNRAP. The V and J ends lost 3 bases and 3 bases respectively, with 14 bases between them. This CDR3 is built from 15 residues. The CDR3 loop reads CASGFFGIGEETQYF. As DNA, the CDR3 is TGTGCTAGTGGTTTCTTTGGGATTGGTGAAGAGACCCAGTACTTC.

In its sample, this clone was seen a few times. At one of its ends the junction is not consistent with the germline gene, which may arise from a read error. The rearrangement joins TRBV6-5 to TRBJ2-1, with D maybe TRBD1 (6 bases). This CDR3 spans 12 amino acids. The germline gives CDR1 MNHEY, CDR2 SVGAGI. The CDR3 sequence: CASIGTNRDPVF. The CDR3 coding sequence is TGTGCCAGCATAGGGACAAACCGGGACCCAGTCTTC.

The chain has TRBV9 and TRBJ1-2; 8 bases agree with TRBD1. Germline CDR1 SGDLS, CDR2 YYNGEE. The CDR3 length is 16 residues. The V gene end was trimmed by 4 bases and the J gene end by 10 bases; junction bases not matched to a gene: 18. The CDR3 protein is CASSSHRIRGRDSYTF. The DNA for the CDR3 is TGTGCCAGCAGCTCCCATAGGATCAGGGGGCGCGATTCCTACACCTTC.

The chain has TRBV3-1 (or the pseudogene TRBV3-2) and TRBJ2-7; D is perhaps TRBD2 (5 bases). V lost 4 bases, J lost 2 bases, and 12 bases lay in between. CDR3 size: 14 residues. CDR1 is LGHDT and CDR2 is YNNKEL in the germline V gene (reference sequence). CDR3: CASSPTGFPYEQYF. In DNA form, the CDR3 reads TGTGCCAGCAGCCCAACGGGGTTCCCCTACGAGCAGTACTTC.

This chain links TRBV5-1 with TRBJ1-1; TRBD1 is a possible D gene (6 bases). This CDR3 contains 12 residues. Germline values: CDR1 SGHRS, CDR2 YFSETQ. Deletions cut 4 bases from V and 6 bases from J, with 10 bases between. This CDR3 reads CASSREGAEAFF. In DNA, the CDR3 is TGCGCCAGCAGCCGGGAGGGGGCTGAAGCTTTCTTT.

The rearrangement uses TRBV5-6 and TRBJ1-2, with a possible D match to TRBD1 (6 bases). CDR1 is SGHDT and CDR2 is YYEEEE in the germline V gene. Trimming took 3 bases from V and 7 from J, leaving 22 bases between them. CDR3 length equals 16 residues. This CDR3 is CASSWDQGKAPFGYTF. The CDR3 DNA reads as TGTGCCAGCAGCTGGGACCAGGGGAAGGCTCCTTTTGGCTACACCTTC.

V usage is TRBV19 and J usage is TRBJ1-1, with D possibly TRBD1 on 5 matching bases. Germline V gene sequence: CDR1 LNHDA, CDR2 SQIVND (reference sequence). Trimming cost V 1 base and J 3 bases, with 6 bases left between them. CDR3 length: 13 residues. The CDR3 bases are TGTGCCAGTAGTATAGCAGGGCACACTGAAGCTTTCTTT. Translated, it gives CASSIAGHTEAFF.